A single sample gave rise to the 13 T cell receptor beta chains below, sequenced in a study of T-cell reconstitution after alpha-beta-depleted transplantation in children. For TCRbeta, the library was prepared with unique molecular identifiers. TCRdb reprocessed the PCR reads via MiXCR and lists one record per CDR3 protein. The sample lists 200,000 to 300,000 distinct CDR3 sequences; 6.5% to 9% were seen once. The sequencing here drew on PBMCs, mostly from graft donor cells, taken 180 days after TCRalphabeta/CD19-depleted stem cell transplant. The receptors stem from a male patient between 5 and 17 years old who had a stem cell transplant for acute lymphoblastic leukemia, so the T cells may come from the graft donor.

This clonotype was counted many times. The V and J genes are TRBV24-1 and TRBJ2-7, with 7 nucleotides matching TRBD1. Germline V CDR1 and CDR2: KGHDR, SFDVKD. V shed 5 bases and J 3 bases; nucleotides not matched to a gene: 6. The CDR3 extends over 14 amino acids. The CDR3 here is CATSATGHGYEQYF. The CDR3 DNA is TGTGCCACCAGTGCGACAGGGCATGGCTACGAGCAGTACTTC.

This clonotype was found a few times. The V and J genes are TRBV28 and TRBJ1-2; no clear D gene. The ends were cut back, 4 bases at V and 3 bases at J, with 6 bases in the middle. The CDR3 has 12 residues. Germline-derived CDR1 and CDR2 are MDHEN and SYDVKM. CDR3 DNA sequence: TGTGCCAGCAGTTCAGTAGACTATGGCTACACCTTC. Translating gives CASSSVDYGYTF.

In regard to this clonotype: A read error may explain this, as a much larger clone is one base away. The V and J genes are TRBV11-2 and TRBJ1-1; D unresolved. V lost 1 base, J lost 11 bases, and 14 bases lay in between. The CDR3 consists of 13 residues. The germline CDR1 and CDR2 sequences are SGHAT and FQNNGV. In DNA form, the CDR3 reads TGTGCCAGCAGCTTAGGGGTAGGGATTGATGCTTTCTTT. Amino acid sequence: CASSLGVGIDAFF.

This clonotype was seen repeatedly, ten times or more. This chain connects TRBV20-1 to TRBJ1-6; 7 bases align to TRBD1. In germline, CDR1 is DFQATT, CDR2 SNEGSKA (reference sequence). CDR3 length: 13 residues. Trimming removed 3 bases from V and 14 bases from J; junction bases left unmatched: 10. The CDR3 region is CSASLRDSHTLHF. The CDR3 bases are TGCAGTGCTAGCCTTCGGGACAGCCATACCCTCCACTTT.

This clonotype was counted at least ten times. The rearrangement joins TRBV5-1 to TRBJ2-1; 7 bases map to TRBD2. Germline loops: CDR1 SGHRS, CDR2 YFSETQ. The CDR3 length is 15 residues. Unmatched junction bases numbered 3, after V lost 0 bases and J lost 3 bases. The CDR3 region has the DNA TGCGCCAGCAGCTTGGTTGGGACTAACTACAATGAGCAGTTCTTC. Translation: CASSLVGTNYNEQFF.

This clonotype was picked up many times. The rearrangement uses TRBV7-9 and TRBJ2-7, with 8 bases fitting TRBD2. The J segment lost 0 bases and the V segment lost 3 bases, leaving 4 bases of the junction unmatched. The CDR3 spans 15 residues. Germline CDR1 SEHNR, CDR2 FQNEAQ (reference sequence). CDR3 DNA sequence: TGTGCCAGCAGCTTTTACGCGGGGGGCTCCTACGAGCAGTACTTC. This codes for CASSFYAGGSYEQYF.

The sample holds many counts of this clonotype. This sequence joins TRBV6-5 and TRBJ1-1; no clear D. The CDR3 loop spans 17 amino acids. V lost 3 bases and J 5 bases, leaving 22 bases between the germline ends. Germline values: CDR1 MNHEY, CDR2 SVGAGI. This CDR3 is CASSYIGPPGGRTEAFF. For the CDR3, the DNA is TGTGCCAGCAGTTATATTGGCCCCCCGGGAGGGAGGACTGAAGCTTTCTTT.

This clonotype was recorded at least ten times. In DNA form, the CDR3 reads TGCAGTGCTAGAGATGTGCAGGGGAGTGGGGGTCCAATGAACACTGAAGCTTTCTTT. Translated, it gives CSARDVQGSGGPMNTEAFF. The chain couples TRBV20-1 to TRBJ1-1, with a weak D call TRBD1 (6 bases). Germline V gene lookup returns CDR1 DFQATT and CDR2 SNEGSKA (reference sequence). With 0 bases removed from V and 0 bases from J, the gap between germline ends came to 23 bases. CDR3 length equals 19 residues.

This sequence joins TRBV12-3 or TRBV12-4 and TRBJ1-5, with D tentatively TRBD1 (5 bases). CDR3 length: 16 residues. V was trimmed by 3 bases and J by 2 bases, leaving 14 bases between them. The CDR3 sequence: CASSFFPQGGNQPQHF. The CDR3 coding sequence is TGTGCCAGCAGTTTCTTCCCGCAGGGTGGCAATCAGCCCCAGCATTTT.

The chain couples TRBV29-1 to TRBJ2-3; TRBD2 matches at 9 bases. J lost 1 base, V lost 7 bases, and 9 bases had no gene match. The germline V gene encodes CDR1 SQVTM and CDR2 ANQGSEA. This CDR3 is built from 15 residues. The CDR3 bases are TGCAGCGGACTTCCCAGGACTAGCGGCACAGATACGCAGTATTTT. This gives the protein CSGLPRTSGTDTQYF.

This clonotype was recorded at least ten times. V gene TRBV29-1 combines with J gene TRBJ1-1, with no clear D. Trimming stripped 4 bases from V and 4 bases from J, with 10 bases between. The germline gives CDR1 SQVTM, CDR2 ANQGSEA. The CDR3 extends over 12 amino acids. The CDR3 loop reads CSVALGPTEAFF. The CDR3 DNA is TGCAGCGTTGCGTTAGGTCCCACTGAAGCTTTCTTT.

This clonotype has ten or more counts. The rearrangement joins TRBV29-1 to TRBJ2-5, with TRBD1 identical over 7 bases. The germline V gene has CDR1 SQVTM and CDR2 ANQGSEA. J gave up 4 bases and V 2 bases, and 7 bases lay outside the gene matches. The CDR3 consists of 14 residues. The CDR3 DNA is TGCAGCGTTGAACCCACAGGGGTGGGAGAGACCCAGTACTTC. This sequence encodes CSVEPTGVGETQYF.

On this clonotype: A much more abundant neighbour one base away suggests this may be a read error. No conserved phenylalanine or tryptophan ends this CDR3, so it is likely a read error. The V call is TRBV7-8, the J call TRBJ2-4; D gene ambiguous. Trimming left V 2 bases short and J 9 bases short, with 11 bases between. The CDR3 runs to 13 residues. Germline CDR1 and CDR2: SGHVS and FQNEAQ. This CDR3 reads CASSLMGFGIQYL. The CDR3 DNA reads as TGTGCCAGCAGCTTAATGGGGTTCGGCATTCAGTACCTC.